The rows below give T cell receptor beta chains drawn from one sample of a study of cytomegalovirus exposure and HLA in healthy donors. Only in-frame clones appear in the TCRdb table, and some are missing; sequencing was by immunoSEQ multiplex PCR. The table includes approximately 150,000 clones, 72% detected once. The sequencing sample was made of PBMCs. Every receptor here comes from a human donor in good health. Both conserved end residues are part of each CDR3. The D gene is left open where the match is weak. Only some rows state a clone size, as once, few, many or a class for expanded clones.

d_call,j_call,clone_size,v_call,cdr3_aa,cdr3_nt
TRBD1,TRBJ1-1,-,TRBV5-4,CASSQTGDGNTEAFF,TGTGCCAGCAGCCAGACAGGGGATGGGAACACTGAAGCTTTCTTT
-,TRBJ1-1,-,TRBV7-9,CASSPRTDNTEAFF,TGTGCCAGCAGCCCGCGGACAGATAACACTGAAGCTTTCTTT
TRBD2,TRBJ2-3,-,TRBV10-2,CASSDERGAVIGTDTQYF,TGCGCCAGCAGTGATGAGCGGGGGGCCGTCATTGGCACAGATACGCAGTATTTT
TRBD1,TRBJ1-5,-,TRBV6-5,CASSTDRGNQPQHF,TGTGCCAGCAGTACCGACAGGGGCAATCAGCCCCAGCATTTT
TRBD1,TRBJ2-1,few,TRBV7-9,CASSHRDRGNNEQFF,TGTGCCAGCAGCCACCGGGACAGGGGGAACAATGAGCAGTTCTTC
-,TRBJ1-4,-,TRBV7-9,CASTMGQSSNEKLFF,TGTGCCAGCACCATGGGACAATCTAGTAATGAAAAACTGTTTTTT
TRBD1,TRBJ2-5,-,TRBV15,CATSRAGQGSVTQYF,TGTGCCACCAGCAGAGCCGGACAGGGATCGGTGACCCAGTACTTC
-,TRBJ2-1,-,TRBV2,CASILSGANEQFF,TGTGCCAGCATCTTATCAGGGGCCAATGAGCAGTTCTTC
-,TRBJ1-5,-,TRBV10-3,CAISEGVQSNQPQHF,TGTGCCATCAGTGAAGGGGTTCAAAGCAATCAGCCCCAGCATTTT
TRBD2,TRBJ2-3,few,TRBV9,CASSERGRRTDTQYF,TGTGCCAGCAGCGAGCGGGGGCGCCGCACAGATACGCAGTATTTT
TRBD1,TRBJ2-5,-,TRBV7-2,CASSLWSDRVIQETQYF,TGTGCCAGCAGCTTATGGTCCGACAGGGTGATCCAAGAGACCCAGTACTTC